These 15 T cell receptor beta chains were sequenced from one sample in a study of blood T cells in healthy people across ages. With a J-beta primer mix and a sample-barcoded 5' primer, a second PCR ran about 7 to 12 cycles. From the 5' RACE reads, TCRdb called clonotypes with MiXCR, one entry per CDR3 protein. The sample gives 650,000 to 950,000 distinct CDR3 sequences, around two fifths of which show up once; around 21% is in the top ten. Sequencing was performed on blood. These receptors were taken from a man in his sixties in good health.

This clonotype has more than one count but fewer than ten. A read error may be the cause here, since a much bigger clone is one base away. This chain connects TRBV7-2 to TRBJ1-6, with D tentatively TRBD1 (5 bases). This CDR3 comprises 14 residues. Germline CDR1 is SGHTA and CDR2 is FQGNSA. The chain's CDR3 is CASSFRSQGSPPHF. CDR3 sequence (DNA): TGTGCCAGCAGCTTTAGGTCTCAGGGTTCACCCCCCCACTTT.

The chain couples TRBV30 to TRBJ1-2, with 7 bases identical to TRBD1. Germline-derived CDR1 and CDR2 are GTSNPN and SVGIG (reference sequence). The CDR3 has 14 residues. J was trimmed by 3 bases and V by 4 bases; bases with no gene match: 8. The CDR3: CAWKSPGGYYGYTF. The CDR3 DNA sequence: TGTGCCTGGAAATCTCCAGGGGGATACTATGGCTACACCTTC.

This clonotype was seen a few times. The chain carries TRBV9 and TRBJ2-7; D is uncertain. This CDR3 has 16 residues. V lost 0 bases and J 2 bases, leaving 15 bases between the germline ends. CDR1 and CDR2 from the germline V gene are SGDLS and YYNGEE. CDR3 coding DNA: TGTGCCAGCAGCGTAGCCCTCAACAGCCAGGCCTACGAGCAGTACTTC. Its protein product is CASSVALNSQAYEQYF.

The sample holds a few counts of this clonotype. The chain links TRBV7-2 to TRBJ2-1, with D perhaps TRBD2 (6 bases). Trimming pared 8 bases from V and 8 bases from J, leaving 19 bases between. The CDR3 loop spans 14 amino acids. Germline CDR1 is SGHTA and CDR2 is FQGNSA. The DNA of the CDR3 is TGTGCCAGCCAGCTTCGGGGGTTTAAGTATGAGCAGTTCTTC. Its protein is CASQLRGFKYEQFF.

The V call is TRBV11-3, the J call TRBJ2-2; 8 positions match TRBD1. This CDR3 contains 17 residues. Germline V gives CDR1 SGHNT, CDR2 YENEEA. V lost 0 bases, J lost 1 base, and 4 bases stayed unmatched. CDR3 nucleotide sequence: TGTGCCAGCAGCTTAGATTCAGGGGGCGTGAACACCGGGGAGCTGTTTTTT. This translates into CASSLDSGGVNTGELFF.

This clonotype was seen a few times. V gene TRBV6-5 combines with J gene TRBJ2-3, with TRBD2 matching 15 bases. This CDR3 comprises 17 residues. CDR1 and CDR2 from the germline V gene are MNHEY and SVGAGI. V lost 0 bases to trimming and J lost 4 bases; unmatched junction nucleotides: 2. CDR3 sequence: CASSYSGLAGGSDTQYF. The CDR3, as DNA: TGTGCCAGCAGTTACTCGGGACTAGCGGGGGGCTCAGATACGCAGTATTTT.

This clonotype was seen many times. The chain carries TRBV18 and TRBJ1-2; 10 bases agree with TRBD1. Per the germline V gene, CDR1 is KGHSH and CDR2 is LQKENI. With 3 bases clipped from V and 7 bases from J, the junction kept 5 bases outside the gene matches. This CDR3 is 14 amino acids long. Here the CDR3 DNA reads TGTGCCAGCTCACCGGGGACAGGGGTTGCTGGCTACACCTTC. It translates to CASSPGTGVAGYTF.

This chain uses TRBV11-2 with TRBJ2-6; TRBD1 matches 9 bases. J gave up 0 bases and V 8 bases, and 11 bases lay outside the gene matches. CDR3 size: 18 residues. CDR1 SGHAT and CDR2 FQNNGV come from the germline V gene. CDR3 amino acids: CASHVLQGASSGANVLTF. The DNA for the CDR3 is TGTGCCAGCCATGTGCTACAGGGGGCCAGCTCTGGGGCCAACGTCCTGACTTTC.

The rearrangement uses TRBV5-1 and TRBJ2-1; 12 nucleotides line up with TRBD2. The CDR3 consists of 17 residues. J was trimmed by 7 bases and V by 0 bases; bases with no gene match: 8. CDR1 is SGHRS and CDR2 is YFSETQ in the germline V gene. The CDR3 nucleotides are TGCGCCAGCAGCTTGGTAGCTAGCGGGGGGGGCTTGAATGAGCAGTTCTTC. Translation: CASSLVASGGGLNEQFF. The variable domain in full, completed from reference TRBV5-1 and TRBJ2-1, reads KAGVTQTPRYLIKTRGQQVTLSCSPISGHRSVSWYQQTPGQGLQFLFEYFSETQRNKGNFPGRFSGRQFSNSRSEMNVSTLELGDSALYLCASSLVASGGGLNEQFFGPGTRLTVL.

This clonotype has a handful of counts. A much larger clone lies a single base off, so this may be a read error. The chain employs TRBV7-9 and TRBJ1-6; 9 bases line up with TRBD1. This CDR3 spans 17 amino acids. Germline trimming cut 6 bases from V and 9 bases from J; bases unmatched to any gene: 15. Germline V gene lookup returns CDR1 SEHNR and CDR2 FQNEAQ (reference sequence). CDR3 nucleotides: TGTGCCAGCAGTTTCGCTGACGGGACAGGGAGTCGTTCACCCCTCCACTTT. Translation: CASSFADGTGSRSPLHF.

V and J are TRBV29-1 and TRBJ1-1; D is perhaps TRBD1 (6 bases). This CDR3 is built from 12 residues. Trimming took 7 bases from V and 4 from J, leaving 13 bases between them. Germline V gene lookup returns CDR1 SQVTM and CDR2 ANQGSEA. CDR3 in DNA: TGCAGCGCTGGGACCAGGGGCACTGAAGCTTTCTTT. Residues: CSAGTRGTEAFF. The whole variable domain, remainder taken from reference TRBV29-1 and TRBJ1-1, is SAVISQKPSRDICQRGTSLTIQCQVDSQVTMMFWYRQQPGQSLTLIATANQGSEATYESGFVIDKFPISRPNLTFSTLTVSNMSPEDSSIYLCSAGTRGTEAFFGQGTRLTVV.

This chain uses TRBV7-9 with TRBJ2-7, with 8 bases matching TRBD2. Matching the DNA end better, TRBJ2-5 makes the J call doubtful. This CDR3 is 15 amino acids long. The germline V gene encodes CDR1 SEHNR and CDR2 FQNEAQ (reference sequence). The CDR3 here is CASSFSGGHRETQYF. As DNA, the CDR3 is TGTGCCAGCAGCTTCAGCGGGGGCCATCGGGAGACCCAGTACTTC.

This sequence joins TRBV12-3 or TRBV12-4 and TRBJ2-1; TRBD2 aligns across 10 bases. Trimming cost V 4 bases and J 6 bases; bases outside gene matches: 9. The CDR3 has 16 residues. CDR3 loop: CASSSPSGGAFNEQFF. The CDR3 DNA reads as TGTGCCAGCAGTTCACCCAGCGGGGGGGCTTTCAATGAGCAGTTCTTC.

The sample holds a few counts of this clonotype. The chain employs TRBV6-2 or TRBV6-3 and TRBJ1-2; D call uncertain. The CDR3 is made up of 13 amino acids. The V gene's germline CDR1 is MNHEY and CDR2 SVGEGT. V was pared by 5 bases and J by 8 bases, with 15 bases between. CDR3 residues: CASSPLGDGGYTF. The CDR3 nucleotides are TGTGCCAGCAGTCCCCTGGGCGACGGAGGCTACACCTTC.

This clonotype was counted between two and nine times. The gene calls are TRBV20-1 and TRBJ2-1, with 11 bases identical to TRBD2. Unmatched junction bases numbered 3, after V lost 5 bases and J lost 3 bases. The CDR3 runs 14 residues. Germline lookup yields CDR1 DFQATT and CDR2 SNEGSKA (reference sequence). This CDR3 is CSAGLAGGYNEQFF. CDR3 nucleotides: TGCAGTGCTGGGCTAGCGGGGGGCTACAATGAGCAGTTCTTC.